This TCR beta chain was found in a study of Ad26.COV2.S vaccination and SARS-CoV-2 variants. Study summary: Administration of Ad26.COV2.S was intramuscular, either once or twice 56 days apart. Whole-study findings and limits: Measurements of TCR breadth and depth may have given underestimates of the total T cell responses.

Treatment defined: approximately 18 received Ad26.COV2.S at low or high dose, single or two shots; five or six received placebo; per-sample allocation not given. Sampling was done on day 63 after the first vaccine or placebo injection. Comments on this clone: The antigen is unknown.

The CDR3 spans 15 residues. The germline CDR1 and CDR2 sequences are SGHRS and YFSETQ. Trimming took 8 bases from V and 5 from J, leaving 19 bases between them. Clones were read by immunoSEQ multiplex PCR, and TCRdb kept only the in-frame ones, dropping some. Among hundreds of thousands of clones listed, 80% to 90% were seen once. The sample here was peripheral blood, taken in a trial of Ad26.COV2.S vaccine versus placebo. This receptor was taken from a person aged 18-65 years who received the Ad26.COV2.S COVID-19 vaccine or a placebo. V gene TRBV5-1 combines with J gene TRBJ2-2; D may be TRBD1 or TRBD2 (6 bases each). The CDR3 reads CASAEGVAWTGELFF. As DNA, the CDR3 is TGCGCCAGTGCGGAGGGGGTGGCTTGGACCGGGGAGCTGTTTTTT.